This TCR beta chain was recovered during a study of shared clonotypes between healthy human individuals (dated by TCRdb to about 2020). Concerning the study at large: The cohort comprised a couple of women and a few men aged 18 to 49 years. Between about 0.85 and 8.9 billion PBMCs per donor were obtained by leukapheresis. Blood TCR repertoires of a handful of healthy adults were deeply sequenced to estimate repertoire size and the extent of clonotype sharing between individuals. For each donor, CD4 naive and CD4 memory were each given three plates, CD8 naive was given two plates, and CD8 memory was given one plate. Different laboratories and diverse techniques were used to prepare libraries and sequence TCR repertoires, to increase sequencing depth and limit assay-specific biases.

What the work shows at the level of the full study, not this receptor alone: About 5% of naive CD4, 3% to 4% of naive CD8, 2.3% of memory CD4, and over 0.35% of memory CD8 clonotypes were shared across several donors. Only blood was sampled, and tissue TCR repertoires likely differ from those in blood. Incomplete sequencing was indicated by rarefaction of sorted-subset datasets, despite the large sequencing depth. Pairwise subsampling indicated that sequencing depth was expected to affect the degree of clonotype sharing among donors. Naive subsets generally had larger estimated clonotype richness than memory subsets. Higher generation probabilities were observed for clonotypes shared by all four sorted-subset donors than for non-shared clonotypes. The genetic and exposure-history diversity represented was limited by the small number of donors.

Comments on this clone: Its antigen is currently not known. No base-level quality is on record; no much larger clone is a single base apart.

The CDR3 runs 16 amino acids, cysteine and phenylalanine included. Only the CDR3 region is kept as DNA, spanning 48 bases read in frame from base 1. After removal of 0 bases from V and 10 bases from J, the junction retains 7 bases not matched to a gene. CDR1 and CDR2, per the germline V gene (reference sequence), are SGHNT and YYREEE. TCR CDR3 regions were amplified from genomic DNA by multiplex PCR using the deep immunoSEQ assay. For each cell subset, the extracted genomic DNA was distributed evenly across all wells of several immunoSEQ 96-well plates, and each plate served as one replicate. Each replicate PCR for sorted subsets received roughly 0.2 ug genomic DNA, equal to tens of thousands of T cell genomes. The purified libraries were quantified using a Qubit 3.0 fluorometer, sized with a Bioanalyzer 2100, and then quantified again using the KAPA Library Quantification kit. Each immunoSEQ 96-well plate was sequenced on its own single-read 150-cycle Illumina NextSeq 550 flow cell. As for how the authors treated the data: Because the immunoSEQ output included only junctional sequences and no quality scores, the filtering could not be the same as the filtering used for full-length reads. Sequences were annotated with PyIR, a Python wrapper for IgBLAST v1.9, using IMGT germline references to assign V/J genes and CDR3. Any read was removed if the V/J assignment was weak (E-value above 1e-6), the CDR3 was missing, or the read contained stop codons, out-of-frame junctions, or ambiguous translated residues. V3J clonotypes were defined by identical inferred V gene, J gene, and CDR3 amino acid sequence. The percentage overlap between two repertoires was calculated by dividing the number of shared unique clonotypes by the size of the smaller repertoire. RTK rarefaction, the Chao1 estimator, and Recon v2.1 estimates of unobserved clonotypes were used to assess repertoire richness. OLGA was used to compute generation probabilities for all TCRbeta clonotypes that the gDNA method yielded from a few donors. The table comes from immuneACCESS by way of TCRdb, which keeps in-frame sequences with V and J called. Part of the clones is missing from these tables; in studies checked, under half for an unresolved V gene and the rest for unknown reasons. That table supplies the V and J calls and clone size; D and trimming were determined from the DNA. The sample includes over 2 million clones, with 95% observed a single time. Clones ranked in the top ten supply approximately 0.13% of the sample.

The donors were healthy, HIV-negative adults with no recently reported acute infections or vaccinations. All donors were Caucasian adults living in Nashville, Tennessee, USA. Magnetic negative selection was used to enrich CD4+ T cells, after which naive cells were positively selected on CD45RA and the negative fraction became the memory subset. Blood was obtained by leukapheresis, after which PBMCs were separated by Ficoll-Histopaque density gradient centrifugation and cryopreserved in liquid nitrogen vapor phase. Analytical flow cytometry was used to check the purity and quantity of every magnetically sorted T cell population. Genomic DNA was isolated from each sorted fraction and quantified by UV absorbance on a Nanodrop 2000c.

The clonotype comes from a man younger than 35 in good health. Here the chain combines TRBV5-4 and TRBJ1-6; 10 bases in the junction line up with TRBD1. Sequenced input: naive CD4+ T cells sorted from blood. In light of the paper, this sample's cell subset or site label describes: CD45RA+ positively selected. The CDR3 protein: CASSLEGLGQGSPLHF. The nucleotide sequence reads TGTGCCAGCAGCTTGGAGGGTCTGGGACAGGGGTCACCCCTCCACTTT.